This record concerns one T cell receptor beta chain sequence. This sample is part of a study of T cell changes during pregnancy in multiple sclerosis. The V gene lost 8 bases and the J gene lost 0 bases, with 15 bases spanning the gap. Germline-derived CDR1 and CDR2 are MNHEY and SVGAGI. The CDR3 is made up of 15 amino acids. Generated by immunoSEQ multiplex PCR, the TCRdb table keeps only in-frame clones and is missing some. The table records some 42,000 clones, roughly 87% of them present only once. V is TRBV6-5 and J is TRBJ2-3, with D unclear. The sequence derives from a female donor with multiple sclerosis, enrolled in a pregnancy study. The specimen comprised CD4+ T cells from peripheral blood mononuclear cells, sampled after pregnancy. The CDR3 region is CASRATRSSTDTQYF. CDR3 DNA: TGTGCCAGCCGAGCCACACGGAGTAGCACAGATACGCAGTATTTT.